Following are 11 T cell receptor beta chains from one sample sequenced in a study of T cells in Graves' hyperthyroidism and ophthalmopathy. Amplified regions were TCR beta CDR3 sequences from RNA transcripts. HTBI primers drove first-round RT-PCR of the TCR CDR3. TCRdb reprocessed the multiplex PCR reads via MiXCR and lists one record per CDR3 protein. This table has under 350,000 distinct CDR3 sequences, about 17% appearing once. The sequenced sample consisted of blood. These receptors were obtained from a woman between 55 and 75 years old with Graves' ophthalmopathy.

This clonotype was seen once. This chain joins TRBV5-4 and TRBJ2-2, with TRBD1 matching over 7 bases. The CDR3 extends over 16 amino acids. CDR1 and CDR2 (germline): SGHNT, YYREEE (reference sequence). Trimming took 3 bases from V and 2 from J; bases not matched to a gene: 7. CDR3 coding DNA: TGTGCCAGCAGCTCTAGACAGGGCCCAAACACCGGGGAGCTGTTTTTT. Encoded protein: CASSSRQGPNTGELFF. The full variable domain, in which reference TRBV5-4 and TRBJ2-2 provide the parts outside the CDR3, is ETGVTQSPTHLIKTRGQQVTLRCSSQSGHNTVSWYQQALGQGPQFIFQYYREEENGRGNFPPRFSGLQFPNYSSELNVNALELDDSALYLCASSSRQGPNTGELFFGEGSRLTVL.

In this sample, this clonotype turned up a few times. The rearrangement links TRBV5-1 to TRBJ1-6; D ambiguous. The CDR3 length is 16 residues. With 3 bases removed from V and 2 bases from J, the gap between germline ends came to 12 bases. CDR1 SGHRS and CDR2 YFSETQ come from the germline V gene. DNA of the CDR3: TGCGCCAGCAGCTACTACGGGGAGACCTATAATTCACCCCTCCACTTT. This sequence encodes CASSYYGETYNSPLHF.

This clonotype appeared a few times. The chain has TRBV10-1 and TRBJ2-1; weak D call: TRBD1 (5 bases). Germline loops: CDR1 WNHNN, CDR2 SYGVQD (reference sequence). The CDR3 runs 13 residues. Between the trimmed V and J ends, which lost 2 bases and 12 bases, there was a span of 14 bases. CDR3 in amino acids: CASSETQGPGQFF. The CDR3 coding sequence is TGCGCCAGCAGTGAGACTCAGGGTCCGGGGCAGTTCTTC.

At least ten counts were recorded for this clonotype. The chain uses TRBV27 and TRBJ1-4, with TRBD1 matching over 8 bases. Trimming at V came to 5 bases and at J to 6 bases, leaving 8 bases not matched to a gene. The CDR3 is 15 amino acids. The germline CDR1 and CDR2 sequences are MNHEY and SMNVEV (reference sequence). For the CDR3, the DNA is TGTGCCAGCAGTGACGTCGGACAGGGATATGAAAAACTGTTTTTT. It encodes CASSDVGQGYEKLFF.

This clonotype occurred many times. The chain couples TRBV28 to TRBJ2-3; 10 nucleotides agree with TRBD2. The CDR3 sequence is 16 residues long. The V segment lost 5 bases and the J segment 2 bases; nucleotides outside the gene matches: 7. Germline CDR1 MDHEN, CDR2 SYDVKM. The CDR3: CASSLTTSGYTDTQYF. CDR3 sequence (DNA): TGTGCCAGCAGTCTTACGACTAGCGGGTACACAGATACGCAGTATTTT.

This clonotype was detected many times. V and J are TRBV6-1 and TRBJ1-2; D is ambiguous. The CDR3 extends over 13 amino acids. V shed 7 bases and J shed 5 bases, with 14 bases lying between them. CDR1 and CDR2 (germline): MNHNS, SASEGT. CDR3: CASTASWAYGYTF. The CDR3 bases are TGTGCCAGCACCGCGTCTTGGGCATATGGCTACACCTTC.

This clonotype was picked up many times. The gene calls are TRBV20-1 and TRBJ1-1, with 7 positions matching TRBD1. V shed 0 bases and J 8 bases; nucleotides not matched to a gene: 6. The CDR3 is made up of 13 amino acids. Looked up from germline, CDR1 is DFQATT and CDR2 is SNEGSKA (reference sequence). This CDR3 is CSAREGTAKEAFF. The CDR3 DNA is TGCAGTGCTAGAGAAGGGACAGCGAAAGAAGCTTTCTTT.

This clonotype was observed many times. This chain joins TRBV18 and TRBJ1-1, with 10 bases that match TRBD1. The germline gives CDR1 KGHSH, CDR2 LQKENI. CDR3 length: 16 residues. V gave up 3 bases and J gave up 4 bases; unmatched junction bases: 8. CDR3 sequence reads: CASSPDRGNLGTEAFF. CDR3 nucleotides: TGTGCCAGCTCACCGGACAGGGGGAATTTAGGCACTGAAGCTTTCTTT.

This clonotype was found many times. The V and J genes are TRBV2 and TRBJ1-1, with D unresolved. The germline V gene encodes CDR1 SNHLY and CDR2 FYNNEI. This CDR3 is 12 amino acids long. Trimming left V 6 bases short and J 5 bases short, with 10 bases between. CDR3 sequence reads: CASREGGTEAFF. As DNA, the CDR3 is TGTGCCAGCAGGGAGGGCGGAACTGAAGCTTTCTTT.

This clonotype was counted a few times. This sequence joins TRBV9 and TRBJ2-1; 7 positions agree with TRBD2. CDR1 is SGDLS, CDR2 YYNGEE, per germline. Trimming at V came to 1 base and at J to 0 bases, leaving 4 bases not matched to a gene. The CDR3 is made up of 16 amino acids. The CDR3 DNA sequence: TGTGCCAGCAGCGTACAAGCGGGGCGCTCCTACAATGAGCAGTTCTTC. Its protein product is CASSVQAGRSYNEQFF.

This clonotype was found many times. A read error may account for a junction end that differs from germline. The rearrangement links TRBV2 to TRBJ1-2; D uncertain. Germline-derived CDR1 and CDR2 are SNHLY and FYNNEI. The CDR3 is 10 amino acids. This CDR3 reads CASREGGYTF. The CDR3 DNA sequence: TGTGCCAGCAGGGAAGGAGGCTACACCTTC.